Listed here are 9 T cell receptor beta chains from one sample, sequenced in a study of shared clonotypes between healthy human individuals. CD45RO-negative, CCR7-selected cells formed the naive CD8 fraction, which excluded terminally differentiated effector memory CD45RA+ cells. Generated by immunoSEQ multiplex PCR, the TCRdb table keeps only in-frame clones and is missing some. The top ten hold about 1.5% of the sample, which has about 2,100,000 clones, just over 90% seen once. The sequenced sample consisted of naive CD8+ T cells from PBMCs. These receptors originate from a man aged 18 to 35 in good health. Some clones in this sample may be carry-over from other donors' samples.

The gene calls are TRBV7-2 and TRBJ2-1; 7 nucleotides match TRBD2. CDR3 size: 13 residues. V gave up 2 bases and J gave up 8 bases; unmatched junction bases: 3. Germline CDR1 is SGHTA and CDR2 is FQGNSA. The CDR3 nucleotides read TGTGCCAGCAGCTTAACCCGGGGGGATGAGCAGTTCTTC. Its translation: CASSLTRGDEQFF.

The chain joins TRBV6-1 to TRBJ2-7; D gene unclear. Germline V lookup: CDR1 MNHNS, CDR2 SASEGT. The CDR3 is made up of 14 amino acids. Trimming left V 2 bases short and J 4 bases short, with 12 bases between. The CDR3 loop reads CASSEKGNGYEQYF. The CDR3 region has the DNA TGTGCCAGCAGTGAAAAAGGGAATGGGTACGAGCAGTACTTC.

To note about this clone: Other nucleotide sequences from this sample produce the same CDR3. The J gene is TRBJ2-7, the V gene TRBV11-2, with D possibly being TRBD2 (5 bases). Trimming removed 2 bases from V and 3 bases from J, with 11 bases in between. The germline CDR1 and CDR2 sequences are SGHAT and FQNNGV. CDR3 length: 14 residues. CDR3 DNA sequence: TGTGCCAGCAGCTTAACTGCCAGCGGCTACGAGCAGTACTTC. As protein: CASSLTASGYEQYF.

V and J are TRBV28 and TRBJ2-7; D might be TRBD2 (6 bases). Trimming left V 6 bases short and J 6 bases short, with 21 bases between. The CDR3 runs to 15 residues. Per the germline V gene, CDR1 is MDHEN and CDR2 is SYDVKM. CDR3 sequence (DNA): TGTGCCAGCAGCTTCGCCTGGGACTCCGGGACCGAGCAGTACTTC. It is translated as CASSFAWDSGTEQYF. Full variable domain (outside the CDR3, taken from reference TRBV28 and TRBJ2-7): DVKVTQSSRYLVKRTGEKVFLECVQDMDHENMFWYRQDPGLGLRLIYFSYDVKMKEKGDIPEGYSVSREKKERFSLILESASTNQTSMYLCASSFAWDSGTEQYFGPGTRLTVT.

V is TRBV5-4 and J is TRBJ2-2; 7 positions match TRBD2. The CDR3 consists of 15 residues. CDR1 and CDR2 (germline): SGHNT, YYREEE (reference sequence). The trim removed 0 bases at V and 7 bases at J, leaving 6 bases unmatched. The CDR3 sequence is CASSLGTREFGELFF. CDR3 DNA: TGTGCCAGCAGCTTGGGGACGCGGGAGTTCGGGGAGCTGTTTTTT.

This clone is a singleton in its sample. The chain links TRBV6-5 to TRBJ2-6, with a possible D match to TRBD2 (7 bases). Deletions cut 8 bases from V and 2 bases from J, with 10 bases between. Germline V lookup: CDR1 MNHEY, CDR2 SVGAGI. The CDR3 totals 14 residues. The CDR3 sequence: CASGGAAGANVLTF. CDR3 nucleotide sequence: TGTGCCAGCGGGGGGGCCGCTGGGGCCAACGTCCTGACTTTC.

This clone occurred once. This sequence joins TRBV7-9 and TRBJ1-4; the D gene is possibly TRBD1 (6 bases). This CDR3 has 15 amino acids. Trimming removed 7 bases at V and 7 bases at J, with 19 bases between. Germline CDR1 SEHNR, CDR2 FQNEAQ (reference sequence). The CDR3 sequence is CASNRPGAVGEKLFF. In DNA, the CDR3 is TGTGCCAGCAACCGTCCAGGGGCAGTGGGTGAAAAACTGTTTTTT.

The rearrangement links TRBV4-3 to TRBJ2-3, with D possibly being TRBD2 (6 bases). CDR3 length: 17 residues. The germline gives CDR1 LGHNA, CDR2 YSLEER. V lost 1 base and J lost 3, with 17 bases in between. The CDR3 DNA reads TGCGCCAGCAGCCAAGGCGCCCCCGGGAGTAGGACAGATACGCAGTATTTT. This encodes CASSQGAPGSRTDTQYF.

CDR3: CASSQVAAGVHTGELFF. For the CDR3, the DNA is TGCGCCAGCAGCCAAGTGGCAGCGGGAGTACACACCGGGGAGCTGTTTTTT. The V and J genes are TRBV4-1 and TRBJ2-2, with 8 bases matching TRBD2. The CDR3 covers 17 residues. Germline assignment: CDR1 MGHRA and CDR2 YSYEKL. Trimming took 1 base from V and 3 from J; bases not matched to a gene: 7.